Presented here are 22 T cell receptor beta chains from one specimen sequenced in a study of blood T cell repertoires in COVID-19. The assay was immunoSEQ multiplex PCR, and TCRdb's table has in-frame clones only and misses some. This sample has about 260,000 clones; about 91% occur once, and the top ten carry around 2.5%. Sequenced material: peripheral blood. Every receptor here comes from a person between 18 and 35 years old with COVID-19, enrolled during active disease.

V and J are TRBV7-9 and TRBJ2-1; 10 bases map to TRBD2. V was pared by 0 bases and J by 8 bases, with 7 bases of the junction left unmatched. This CDR3 has 16 amino acids. Germline V CDR1 and CDR2: SEHNR, FQNEAQ (reference sequence). CDR3 loop: CASSLAVAGGEDEQFF. Written as DNA, the CDR3 is TGTGCCAGCAGCTTAGCGGTAGCGGGAGGTGAGGATGAGCAGTTCTTC.

The chain uses TRBV15 and TRBJ2-2; no clear D gene. This CDR3 region has 14 residues. The germline V and J ends were trimmed by 0 bases and 4 bases, with 6 bases remaining between them. Germline V CDR1 and CDR2: LNHNV, YYDKDF (reference sequence). The CDR3 loop reads CATSREQTTGELFF. The DNA of the CDR3 is TGTGCCACCAGCAGAGAACAGACCACCGGGGAGCTGTTTTTT. Full variable domain (remainder filled in from reference TRBV15 and TRBJ2-2): DAMVIQNPRYQVTQFGKPVTLSCSQTLNHNVMYWYQQKSSQAPKLLFHYYDKDFNNEADTPDNFQSRRPNTSFCFLDIRSPGLGDTAMYLCATSREQTTGELFFGEGSRLTVL.

The chain has TRBV3-1 (or the pseudogene TRBV3-2) and TRBJ2-7, with D possibly being TRBD1 (5 bases). The germline V and J ends were trimmed by 4 bases and 6 bases, with 13 bases remaining between them. The CDR3 length is 13 residues. Germline V CDR1 and CDR2: LGHDT, YNNKEL (reference sequence). CDR3 bases: TGTGCCAGCAGCCTCGCACAGGTCGGCGAGCAGTACTTC. Translated: CASSLAQVGEQYF.

The J gene is TRBJ1-3, the V gene TRBV2; D gene ambiguous. Trimming took off 3 bases at V and 11 bases at J, with 11 bases between the two ends. CDR1 and CDR2 from the germline V gene are SNHLY and FYNNEI. CDR3 length: 12 amino acids. The CDR3, as DNA: TGTGCCAGCAGTGATCCCACGGAGGCCATATATTTT. It encodes CASSDPTEAIYF. Full variable domain (remainder filled in from reference TRBV2 and TRBJ1-3): EPEVTQTPSHQVTQMGQEVILRCVPISNHLYFYWYRQILGQKVEFLVSFYNNEISEKSEIFDDQFSVERPDGSNFTLKIRSTKLEDSAMYFCASSDPTEAIYFGEGSWLTVV.

The gene calls are TRBV25-1 and TRBJ1-4; TRBD1 matches 8 bases. The V gene's germline CDR1 is MGHDK and CDR2 SYGVNS. The V gene end was trimmed by 3 bases and the J gene end by 7 bases; junction bases not matched to a gene: 4. The CDR3 loop spans 14 amino acids. The DNA of the CDR3 is TGTGCCAGCAGTGAGGGCAGGGGGCGTGAAAAACTGTTTTTT. Amino acids: CASSEGRGREKLFF.

On this clone: Within the sample, other DNA sequences also encode this same CDR3. The CDR3 nucleotides read TGTGCCAGCAGCCCAGGACTAGCGGGACCAGATACGCAGTATTTT. Amino acids: CASSPGLAGPDTQYF. This chain connects TRBV6-2 or TRBV6-3 to TRBJ2-3; TRBD2 aligns across 12 bases. The CDR3 has 15 residues. Looked up from germline, CDR1 is MNHEY and CDR2 is SVGEGT. Losses at the gene ends were 6 bases for V and 4 bases for J; bases not matched to a gene: 5.

This chain connects TRBV14 to TRBJ1-6, with D possibly matching TRBD1 (5 bases). The length of the CDR3 is 13 residues. CDR1 SGHDN and CDR2 FVKESK come from the germline V gene. The V gene lost 4 bases and the J gene lost 13 bases, with 14 bases spanning the gap. The DNA for the CDR3 is TGTGCCAGCAGCCTCGGGGGGGTCGTGCCCCTCCACTTT. Translation gives CASSLGGVVPLHF.

This clone was detected once. The chain links TRBV4-2 to TRBJ2-5; TRBD2 agrees at 7 bases. Germline CDR1 and CDR2: LGHNA and YNFKEQ. The CDR3 runs to 15 residues. J gave up 1 base and V 2 bases, and 4 bases lay outside the gene matches. CDR3 in amino acids: CASSQKGGTQETQYF. CDR3 sequence (DNA): TGTGCCAGCAGCCAAAAGGGAGGGACCCAAGAGACCCAGTACTTC.

This rearrangement joins TRBV19 to TRBJ1-1; perhaps TRBD1 as D (6 bases). Trimming took 1 base from V and 3 from J, leaving 9 bases between them. Germline lookup yields CDR1 LNHDA and CDR2 SQIVND (reference sequence). This CDR3 comprises 14 residues. CDR3 DNA sequence: TGTGCCAGTAGTATAGGGGGGCTCTACACTGAAGCTTTCTTT. This gives the protein CASSIGGLYTEAFF.

The rearrangement joins TRBV21-1 to TRBJ1-4; the table gives TRBD1 as D, unverified against the DNA. TRBV21-1 has pseudogene status. The CDR3 runs 15 residues. This CDR3 is CASTVGRATNEKLFF. The CDR3 DNA is TGTGCCAGTACGGTGGGGCGCGCGACTAATGAAAAACTGTTTTTT.

V is TRBV7-9 and J is TRBJ1-1; no clear D gene. V was cut by 4 bases and J by 2 bases, with 17 bases left in between. This CDR3 spans 16 amino acids. The germline gives CDR1 SEHNR, CDR2 FQNEAQ (reference sequence). CDR3: CASSSSRISLNTEAFF. The CDR3 bases are TGTGCCAGCAGCTCTAGCAGAATTTCTCTCAACACTGAAGCTTTCTTT.

A single count supports this clone. The chain has TRBV10-3 and TRBJ2-5, with D tentatively TRBD1 (6 bases). CDR1 ENHRY and CDR2 SYGVKD come from the germline V gene. The CDR3 spans 14 residues. V lost 4 bases to trimming and J lost 4 bases, with 13 bases between them. Here the CDR3 DNA reads TGTGCCATCAGTGTTAGGCAGGGGCCAGAGACCCAGTACTTC. Protein: CAISVRQGPETQYF.

The chain recombines TRBV21-1 with TRBJ1-2; TRBD1 is the table's D call and was not checked against the DNA. TRBV21-1 is a pseudogene. This CDR3 has 15 residues. CDR3: CASSKGQEVFYGYTF. DNA of the CDR3: TGTGCCAGCAGCAAAGGACAGGAGGTATTCTATGGCTACACCTTC.

The V gene is TRBV11-2, the J gene TRBJ2-7; a possible D gene is TRBD1 (5 bases). Germline CDR1 and CDR2: SGHAT and FQNNGV. This CDR3 spans 13 amino acids. Trimming removed 1 base at V and 3 bases at J, with 7 bases between. CDR3: CASSLAGLYEQYF. The CDR3 coding sequence is TGTGCCAGCAGCTTAGCAGGGCTCTACGAGCAGTACTTC.

The gene calls are TRBV24-1 and TRBJ2-2; the D gene is possibly TRBD1 (5 bases). This CDR3 has 16 amino acids. V lost 1 base and J 1 base, leaving 9 bases between the germline ends. Germline V gene data show CDR1 as KGHDR and CDR2 as SFDVKD. CDR3 residues: CATSDFSQGNTGELFF. The CDR3 DNA reads TGTGCCACCAGTGATTTTTCTCAGGGGAACACCGGGGAGCTGTTTTTT.

V is TRBV6-6 and J is TRBJ2-3; the match to TRBD2 covers 8 bases. This CDR3 region has 13 residues. Germline CDR1 is MNHNY and CDR2 is SVGAGI (reference sequence). Unmatched junction bases numbered 5, after V lost 10 bases and J lost 2 bases. The CDR3 nucleotides are TGTGCCACAAGCGGGAGACACACAGATACGCAGTATTTT. This encodes CATSGRHTDTQYF.

The genes are TRBV28 and TRBJ2-7; weak D call: TRBD2 (5 bases). V lost 2 bases, J lost 4 bases, and 15 bases lay in between. Germline CDR1 MDHEN, CDR2 SYDVKM. CDR3 length equals 15 residues. CDR3: CASSLRGSPPYEQYF. CDR3 nucleotides: TGTGCCAGCAGTTTACGGGGTTCGCCTCCATACGAGCAGTACTTC.

This sequence joins TRBV5-1 and TRBJ2-2; TRBD2 aligns across 8 bases. The CDR3 has 16 amino acids. The junction had 6 bases not matched to a gene; V was cut back by 4 bases and J by 1 base. The germline CDR1 and CDR2 sequences are SGHRS and YFSETQ. CDR3 loop: CASSPNSGGNTGELFF. CDR3 nucleotide sequence: TGCGCCAGCAGCCCTAACAGCGGGGGGAACACCGGGGAGCTGTTTTTT.

The chain has TRBV5-1 and TRBJ1-6; 8 nucleotides align to TRBD1. CDR1 and CDR2 (germline): SGHRS, YFSETQ. The CDR3 has 15 residues. Trimming cost V 4 bases and J 9 bases; bases outside gene matches: 9. The CDR3 sequence is CASSQRDRGTSPLHF. The CDR3 DNA sequence: TGCGCCAGCAGCCAGCGTGACAGGGGCACTTCACCCCTCCACTTT.

V usage is TRBV12-5 and J usage is TRBJ1-2; 7 positions match TRBD1. This CDR3 contains 13 residues. CDR1 and CDR2 from the germline V gene are LGHNT and FRNRAP. Germline trimming cut 3 bases from V and 7 bases from J; bases unmatched to any gene: 5. As DNA, the CDR3 is TGTGCTAGTGGTTTACTGGACAGGTCTGGCTACACCTTC. Translation gives CASGLLDRSGYTF.

The J gene is TRBJ2-1, the V gene TRBV24-1, with 11 nucleotides matching TRBD2. CDR3 length: 15 residues. Germline CDR1 reads KGHDR; CDR2 reads SFDVKD. The V gene end was trimmed by 4 bases and the J gene end by 6 bases; junction bases not matched to a gene: 4. The CDR3 reads CATSETSGSGNEQFF. CDR3 bases: TGTGCCACCAGTGAAACTAGCGGGAGCGGCAATGAGCAGTTCTTC.

This chain links TRBV18 with TRBJ2-5, with 7 bases identical to TRBD2. The CDR3 has 13 residues. CDR1 and CDR2 (germline): KGHSH, LQKENI. The V gene end was trimmed by 6 bases and the J gene end by 1 base; junction bases not matched to a gene: 2. The chain's CDR3 is CASSAGAQETQYF. For the CDR3, the DNA is TGTGCCAGCTCGGCGGGAGCCCAAGAGACCCAGTACTTC.